This TCR beta chain is drawn from a study of shared T cell receptors in the human thymus. V was cut by 4 bases and J by 4 bases, with 17 bases left in between. This CDR3 is built from 15 residues. Germline V lookup: CDR1 MDHEN, CDR2 SYDVKM. Assay used: immunoSEQ multiplex PCR; TCRdb lists only in-frame clones, some missing. The data contain some 660,000 clones, more than 75% of them singletons. The data were also submitted as part of a second study, on human thymus T cells.

The source of this sequence is a boy under two years old with a congenital heart defect. The chain carries TRBV28 and TRBJ2-7; unclear D gene. Specimen: thymocytes. CDR3 sequence: CASSSMQLAGYEQYF. DNA of the CDR3: TGTGCCAGCAGTTCTATGCAGTTAGCCGGATACGAGCAGTACTTC.